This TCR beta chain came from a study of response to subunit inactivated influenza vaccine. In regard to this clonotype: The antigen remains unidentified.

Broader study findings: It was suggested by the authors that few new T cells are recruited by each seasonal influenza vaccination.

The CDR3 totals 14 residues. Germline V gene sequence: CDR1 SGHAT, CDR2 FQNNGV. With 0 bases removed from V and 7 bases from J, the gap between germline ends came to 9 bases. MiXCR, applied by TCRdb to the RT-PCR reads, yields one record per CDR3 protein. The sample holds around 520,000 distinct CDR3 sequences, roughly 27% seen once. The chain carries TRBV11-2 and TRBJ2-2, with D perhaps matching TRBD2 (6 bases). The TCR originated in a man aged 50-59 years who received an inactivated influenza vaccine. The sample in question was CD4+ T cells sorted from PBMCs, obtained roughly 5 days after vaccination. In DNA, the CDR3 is TGTGCCAGCAGCTTAGATGCGGGAATCGGGGAGCTGTTTTTT. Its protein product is CASSLDAGIGELFF.